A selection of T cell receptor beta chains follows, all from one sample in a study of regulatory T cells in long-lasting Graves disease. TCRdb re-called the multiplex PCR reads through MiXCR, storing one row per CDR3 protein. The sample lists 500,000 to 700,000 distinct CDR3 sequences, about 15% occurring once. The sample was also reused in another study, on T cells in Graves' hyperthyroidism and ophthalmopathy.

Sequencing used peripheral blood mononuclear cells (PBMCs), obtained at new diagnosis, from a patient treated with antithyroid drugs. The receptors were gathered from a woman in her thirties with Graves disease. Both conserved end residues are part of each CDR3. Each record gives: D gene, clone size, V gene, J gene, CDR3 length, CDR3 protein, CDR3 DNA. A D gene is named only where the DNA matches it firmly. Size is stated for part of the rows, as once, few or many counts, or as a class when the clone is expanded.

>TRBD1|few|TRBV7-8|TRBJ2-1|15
CASSKTGGIYNEQFF
TGTGCCAGCAGCAAGACAGGGGGCATCTACAATGAGCAGTTCTTC
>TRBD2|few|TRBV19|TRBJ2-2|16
CASSISSGGRTGELFF
TGTGCCAGTAGTATATCGTCGGGAGGGCGAACCGGGGAGCTGTTTTTT
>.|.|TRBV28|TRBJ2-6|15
CASRLQGPGANVLTF
TGTGCCAGCAGACTTCAGGGGCCTGGGGCCAACGTCCTGACTTTC
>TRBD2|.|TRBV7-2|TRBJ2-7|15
CASSLSGGKRYEQYF
TGTGCCAGCAGCTTATCGGGAGGGAAGAGATACGAGCAGTACTTC
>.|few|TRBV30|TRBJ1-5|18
CAWSAPSDSRRWNQPQHF
TGTGCCTGGAGTGCCCCTTCGGACTCACGTCGCTGGAATCAGCCCCAGCATTTT
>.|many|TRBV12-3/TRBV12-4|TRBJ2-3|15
CASSLAGPFTDTQYF
TGTGCCAGCAGTTTAGCGGGACCTTTCACAGATACGCAGTATTTT
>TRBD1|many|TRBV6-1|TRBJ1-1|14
CASSGTGAGTEAFF
TGTGCCAGCAGTGGGACAGGGGCAGGAACTGAAGCTTTCTTT
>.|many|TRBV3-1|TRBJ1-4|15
CASSQGTASGEKLFF
TGTGCCAGCAGCCAAGGGACCGCCTCGGGAGAAAAACTGTTTTTT
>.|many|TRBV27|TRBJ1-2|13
CASRVSQGSGYTF
TGTGCCAGCAGAGTTTCTCAGGGGTCTGGCTACACCTTC
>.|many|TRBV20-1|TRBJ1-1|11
CSALGQSEAFF
TGCAGTGCTCTTGGACAGTCTGAAGCTTTCTTT